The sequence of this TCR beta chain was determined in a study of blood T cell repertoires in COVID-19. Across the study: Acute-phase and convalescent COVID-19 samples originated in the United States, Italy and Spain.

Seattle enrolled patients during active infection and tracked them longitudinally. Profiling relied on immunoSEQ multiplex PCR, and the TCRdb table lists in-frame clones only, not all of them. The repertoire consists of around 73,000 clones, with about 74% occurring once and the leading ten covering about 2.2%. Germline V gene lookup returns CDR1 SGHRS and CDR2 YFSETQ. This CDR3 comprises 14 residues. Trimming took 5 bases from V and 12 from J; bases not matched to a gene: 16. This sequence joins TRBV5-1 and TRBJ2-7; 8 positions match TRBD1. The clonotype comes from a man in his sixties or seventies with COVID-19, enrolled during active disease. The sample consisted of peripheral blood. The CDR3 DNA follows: TGCGCCAGCAGGAGTGGGACAGGCCCTGCCGATGGGTACTTC. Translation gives CASRSGTGPADGYF.